Shown below are 22 T cell receptor beta chains from a single sample sequenced in a study of tumor-infiltrating lymphocytes in primary liver carcinoma. Germline DNA was also extracted, with blood RNA taken from unsorted whole blood. TCR beta cDNA was made from 450 to 600 ng total RNA with a constant-region primer. Libraries for TCR beta were built through three nested multiplex PCR rounds, which together made up a slightly modified ARM-PCR procedure. Rounds one and two of PCR, each of 10 cycles, were primed with TRBV1-TRBV30 forward primers and a C-beta reverse primer. TCRdb redid the calling of the multiplex PCR reads with MiXCR, one entry per CDR3 protein. The repertoire holds a few hundred thousand distinct CDR3 sequences, with around 50% as singletons. The sample was peripheral blood. The receptors come from a young woman with primary liver carcinoma and hepatitis B virus infection.

To note about this clonotype: Being one base from a much bigger clone, this may be a read error. V usage is TRBV6-5 and J usage is TRBJ2-3; 11 nucleotides match TRBD2. This CDR3 has 15 residues. Germline-derived CDR1 and CDR2 are MNHEY and SVGAGI. This CDR3 reads CANSLTSGNTDTQYF. The CDR3 DNA follows: TGTGCCAACAGTCTGACTAGCGGGAACACAGATACGCAGTATTTT.

The chain carries TRBV4-1 and TRBJ2-5; TRBD1 matches at 8 bases. V trimming: 4 bases; J trimming: 1 base; junction bases outside the gene matches: 5. CDR1 MGHRA and CDR2 YSYEKL come from the germline V gene. This CDR3 has 15 residues. The CDR3 here is CASSRGDRGQETQYF. The CDR3 DNA is TGCGCCAGCAGCCGGGGAGACAGGGGCCAAGAGACCCAGTACTTC.

This clonotype turned up a few times. The chain recombines TRBV12-3 or TRBV12-4 with TRBJ2-7; no reliable D call. V lost 8 bases and J lost 0, with 14 bases in between. This CDR3 region has 14 residues. CDR3: CASSQQESSYEQYF. In nucleotides, the CDR3 is TGTGCCAGCTCCCAGCAGGAGAGCTCCTACGAGCAGTACTTC.

This chain uses TRBV5-1 with TRBJ2-7; D is possibly TRBD1 or TRBD2 (8 bases each). CDR3 length: 18 amino acids. From germline, CDR1 is SGHRS and CDR2 YFSETQ. Trimming cost V 4 bases and J 2 bases, with 25 bases left between them. The CDR3 DNA follows: TGCGCCAGCAGCCGGGGGACAGGAGCCGTTAGCGGGACCTACGAGCAGTACTTC. Protein: CASSRGTGAVSGTYEQYF.

As regards this clonotype: The germline gene is not matched at one end of the junction; a read error may be the cause. The chain combines TRBV6-2 or TRBV6-3 with TRBJ1-2, with D tentatively TRBD1 (5 bases). Germline V gene lookup returns CDR1 MNHEY and CDR2 SVGEGT. The CDR3 is 13 residues long. CDR3 region: CVSSSGPPFRYTF. CDR3 in DNA: TGTGTCAGCAGTTCGGGACCGCCGTTCCGCTACACCTTC.

The chain is built from TRBV14 and TRBJ2-2; D is unresolved. Per germline, CDR1 SGHDN and CDR2 FVKESK. This CDR3 comprises 16 residues. V was pared by 1 base and J by 5 bases, with 14 bases between. CDR3 coding DNA: TGTGCCAGCAGCCAAGGCGGCCGGGCGTTGACCGGGGAGCTGTTTTTT. This translates into CASSQGGRALTGELFF. Full variable domain (outside the CDR3, taken from reference TRBV14 and TRBJ2-2): EAGVTQFPSHSVIEKGQTVTLRCDPISGHDNLYWYRRVMGKEIKFLLHFVKESKQDESGMPNNRFLAERTGGTYSTLKVQPAELEDSGVYFCASSQGGRALTGELFFGEGSRLTVL.

Of note for this clonotype: One junction end does not reproduce the germline sequence, and a read error may be involved. CDR3 coding DNA: TGCGCCATCAGCCAAGAATTTGGTGGAGTGTTTTCACACCTCCACTTT. Protein sequence: CAISQEFGGVFSHLHF. V usage is TRBV4-3 and J usage is TRBJ1-6, with D unresolved. In germline, CDR1 is LGHNA, CDR2 YSLEER. The CDR3 length is 16 residues.

This clonotype was observed a few times. The chain couples TRBV5-1 to TRBJ2-7, with 7 bases fitting TRBD2. From germline, CDR1 is SGHRS and CDR2 YFSETQ. The V segment lost 1 base and the J segment 11 bases; nucleotides outside the gene matches: 9. The length of the CDR3 is 13 residues. The CDR3 DNA reads TGCGCCAGCAGCTTGAAGGACTCCGGGGGGAAGTACTTC. This translates into CASSLKDSGGKYF.

A remark on this clonotype: A read error is possible here, since a much larger clone lies one base away. J is TRBJ2-7 and V is TRBV6-6; D not certain. Per the germline V gene, CDR1 is MNHNY and CDR2 is SVGAGI (reference sequence). This CDR3 has 11 amino acids. V lost 11 bases to trimming and J lost 2 bases, with 10 bases between them. This CDR3 reads CAGTTAYEQYF. The CDR3 nucleotides are TGTGCCGGCACCACAGCCTACGAGCAGTACTTC.

Comment on this clonotype: This sequence may be a read error, since a much larger clone differs from it by one base. The J gene is TRBJ2-1, the V gene TRBV14; perhaps TRBD2 as D (6 bases). V was cut by 2 bases and J by 9 bases, with 14 bases left in between. The V gene's germline CDR1 is SGHDN and CDR2 FVKESK. CDR3 length: 14 residues. Here the CDR3 reads CASSQHLNGSEQFF. In DNA form, the CDR3 reads TGTGCCAGCAGCCAACACCTTAACGGGAGTGAGCAGTTCTTC.

About this clonotype: A much larger clone sits a single nucleotide away, making a read error possible. V usage is TRBV4-2 and J usage is TRBJ1-1; 7 bases match TRBD1. The CDR3 contains 17 residues. From germline, CDR1 is LGHNA and CDR2 YNFKEQ. V lost 1 base and J lost 4; bases outside the gene matches: 12. In nucleotides, the CDR3 is TGTGCCAGCAGCCAAGTAAATCGACAGGGATTGGGCACTGAAGCTTTCTTT. Translating gives CASSQVNRQGLGTEAFF.

This clonotype appeared a few times. This sequence may be a read error, since a much larger clone differs from it by one base. The V gene is TRBV11-3, the J gene TRBJ2-3; D is possibly TRBD2 (5 bases). This CDR3 contains 11 residues. Germline CDR1 and CDR2: SGHNT and YENEEA. The CDR3 DNA follows: TGTGTCAGCAGCTTAGCGGATACGCAGTATTTT. This encodes CVSSLADTQYF.

A word on this clonotype: At one end the junction does not follow the germline gene, possibly because of a read error. This sequence joins TRBV12-3 or TRBV12-4 and TRBJ2-5; TRBD2 aligns across 7 bases. This CDR3 has 11 residues. CDR3: CASREGETLYF. CDR3 nucleotide sequence: TGTGCTAGCAGGGAGGGAGAGACCCTGTACTTC.

To note about this clonotype: Possible read error: a much larger clone is one base away. The J gene is TRBJ1-1, the V gene TRBV29-1, with a possible D match to TRBD1 (5 bases). This CDR3 is built from 11 residues. Germline loops: CDR1 SQVTM, CDR2 ANQGSEA. The V and J ends lost 3 bases and 10 bases respectively, with 12 bases between them. CDR3 amino acids: CSVEGGGGAFF. The CDR3 coding sequence is TGCAGCGTTGAGGGTGGGGGTGGAGCTTTCTTT.

This clonotype was observed many times. One junction end does not reproduce the germline sequence, and a read error may be involved. This chain joins TRBV10-2 and TRBJ1-2; D call uncertain. Germline CDR1 and CDR2: WSHSY and SAAADI. This CDR3 has 14 residues. CDR3 sequence reads: CASSERRERGGYTF. In nucleotides, the CDR3 is TGCGCCAGCAGTGAGAGGAGGGAACGAGGTGGCTACACTTTC.

This clonotype has a single count. This sequence joins TRBV30 and TRBJ2-5, with D perhaps matching TRBD1 (6 bases). The germline gives CDR1 GTSNPN, CDR2 SVGIG (reference sequence). Trimming left V 1 base short and J 3 bases short, with 15 bases between. The CDR3 has 15 residues. The chain's CDR3 is CAWSEKDQGKETQYF. CDR3 sequence (DNA): TGTGCCTGGAGTGAAAAAGACCAGGGGAAAGAGACCCAGTACTTC.

This clonotype was seen at least ten times. This rearrangement joins TRBV29-1 to TRBJ2-3; D unclear. The CDR3 covers 11 residues. Per germline, CDR1 SQVTM and CDR2 ANQGSEA. Between the trimmed V and J ends, which lost 6 bases and 4 bases, there was a span of 8 bases. CDR3 residues: CSVDRSDTQYF. In DNA, the CDR3 is TGCAGCGTCGATCGTTCAGATACGCAGTATTTT.

As for this clonotype: No conserved phenylalanine or tryptophan ends this CDR3, so it is likely a read error. V usage is TRBV7-9 and J usage is TRBJ2-7; D is ambiguous. V dropped 2 bases and J dropped 7 bases, with 9 bases sitting between them. This CDR3 comprises 12 residues. Looked up from germline, CDR1 is SEHNR and CDR2 is FQNEAQ (reference sequence). CDR3 protein: CASSLSLHEQYS. CDR3 bases: TGTGCCAGCAGCTTAAGTCTCCATGAGCAGTACTCC.

This clonotype was seen many times. This chain joins TRBV4-2 and TRBJ2-2, with a tentative D call TRBD1 (6 bases). The germline gives CDR1 LGHNA, CDR2 YNFKEQ. The CDR3 sequence is 15 residues long. V was cut by 4 bases and J by 1 base, with 10 bases left in between. CDR3 loop: CASSRGHRNTGELFF. Written as DNA, the CDR3 is TGTGCCAGCAGCCGGGGGCATCGGAACACCGGGGAGCTGTTTTTT.

In the case of this clonotype: This sequence may be a read error, since a much larger clone differs from it by one base. The chain joins TRBV6-5 to TRBJ2-6, with D unclear. Germline CDR1 MNHEY, CDR2 SVGAGI. The V and J ends lost 2 bases and 0 bases respectively, with 14 bases between them. CDR3 length: 18 amino acids. The DNA for the CDR3 is TGTGCCAGCAGTTACGGCGCTGCGACGAGCTCTGGGGCCAACGTCCTGACTTTC. Protein sequence: CASSYGAATSSGANVLTF.

The J gene is TRBJ2-1, the V gene TRBV11-2; TRBD2 agrees at 12 bases. This CDR3 contains 16 residues. With V trimmed by 6 bases and J by 9 bases, 12 bases remained unmatched. Germline lookup yields CDR1 SGHAT and CDR2 FQNNGV. CDR3 amino acids: CASRVGLAGMNGEQFF. The CDR3 bases are TGTGCCAGCAGGGTCGGACTAGCGGGAATGAACGGTGAGCAGTTCTTC.

This chain connects TRBV11-2 to TRBJ2-2; no definite D call. Looked up from germline, CDR1 is SGHAT and CDR2 is FQNNGV. With 5 bases removed from V and 6 bases from J, the gap between germline ends came to 13 bases. This CDR3 is 14 amino acids long. The CDR3 DNA reads TGTGCCAGCAGCACAGACTCGGACGCCGGGGAGCTGTTTTTT. It specifies CASSTDSDAGELFF.